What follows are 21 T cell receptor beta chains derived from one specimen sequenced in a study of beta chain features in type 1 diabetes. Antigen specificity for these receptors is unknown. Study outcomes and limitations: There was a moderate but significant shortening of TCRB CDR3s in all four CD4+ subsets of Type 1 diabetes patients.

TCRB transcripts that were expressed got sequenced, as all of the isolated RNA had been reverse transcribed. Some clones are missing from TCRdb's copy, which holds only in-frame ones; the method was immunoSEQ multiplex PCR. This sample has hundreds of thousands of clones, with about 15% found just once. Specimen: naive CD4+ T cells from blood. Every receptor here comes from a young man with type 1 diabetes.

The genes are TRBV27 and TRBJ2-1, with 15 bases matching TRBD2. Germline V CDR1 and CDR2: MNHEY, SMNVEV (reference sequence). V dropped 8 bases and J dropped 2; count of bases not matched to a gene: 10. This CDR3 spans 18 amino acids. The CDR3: CASQDGLAGGPPYNEQFF. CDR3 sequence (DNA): TGTGCCAGCCAAGATGGACTAGCGGGAGGGCCGCCCTACAATGAGCAGTTCTTC.

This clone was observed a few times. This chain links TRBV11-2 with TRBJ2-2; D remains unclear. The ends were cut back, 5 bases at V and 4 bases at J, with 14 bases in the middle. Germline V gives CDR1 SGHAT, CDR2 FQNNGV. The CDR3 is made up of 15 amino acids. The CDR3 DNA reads TGTGCCAGCAGCACCGGGTTGCGGTCCACCGGGGAGCTGTTTTTT. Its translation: CASSTGLRSTGELFF.

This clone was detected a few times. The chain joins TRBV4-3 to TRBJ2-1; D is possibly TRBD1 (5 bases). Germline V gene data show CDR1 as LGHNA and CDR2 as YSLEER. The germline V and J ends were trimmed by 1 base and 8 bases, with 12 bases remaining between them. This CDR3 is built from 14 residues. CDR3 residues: CASSQARAGYEQFF. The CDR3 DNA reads TGCGCCAGCAGCCAAGCTAGGGCAGGGTATGAGCAGTTCTTC.

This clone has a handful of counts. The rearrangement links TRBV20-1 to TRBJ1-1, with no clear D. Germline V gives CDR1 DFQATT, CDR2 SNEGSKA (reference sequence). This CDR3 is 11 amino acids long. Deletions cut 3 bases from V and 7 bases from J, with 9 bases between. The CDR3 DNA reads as TGCAGTGCTAGGCGGGGAGGTGAAGCTTTCTTT. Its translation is CSARRGGEAFF.

The CDR3 loop is CASGVNSPLHF. The CDR3 region has the DNA TGTGCCAGCGGAGTTAATTCACCCCTCCACTTT. This sequence joins TRBV11-2 and TRBJ1-6; D remains unclear. The CDR3 totals 11 residues. V was cut by 8 bases and J by 6 bases, with 5 bases left in between. The germline gives CDR1 SGHAT, CDR2 FQNNGV.

In DNA form, the CDR3 reads TGTGCCACCAGCAGACTAGGACAGGGGACCGGTCAGCCCCAGCATTTT. Its translation: CATSRLGQGTGQPQHF. V is TRBV15 and J is TRBJ1-5, with 9 nucleotides matching TRBD1. With V trimmed by 2 bases and J by 6 bases, 8 bases remained unmatched. This CDR3 has 16 residues. Looked up from germline, CDR1 is LNHNV and CDR2 is YYDKDF (reference sequence).

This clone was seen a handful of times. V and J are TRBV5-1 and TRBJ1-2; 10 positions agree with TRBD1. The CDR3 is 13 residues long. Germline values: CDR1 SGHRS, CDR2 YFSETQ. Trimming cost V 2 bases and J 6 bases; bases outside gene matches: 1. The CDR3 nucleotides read TGCGCCAGCAGCTTTGACAGGGGGCATGGCTACACCTTC. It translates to CASSFDRGHGYTF.

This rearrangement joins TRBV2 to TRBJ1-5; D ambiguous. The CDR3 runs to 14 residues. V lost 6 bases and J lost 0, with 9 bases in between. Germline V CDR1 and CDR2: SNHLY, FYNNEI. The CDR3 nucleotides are TGTGCCAGCAGCTCAGACTCTAGCAATCAGCCCCAGCATTTT. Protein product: CASSSDSSNQPQHF.

CDR3 loop: CASSVVGQAGSTGELFF. In DNA, the CDR3 is TGTGCCAGCAGCGTAGTGGGACAGGCCGGTAGCACCGGGGAGCTGTTTTTT. The chain is built from TRBV9 and TRBJ2-2, with TRBD1 identical over 8 bases. V gave up 0 bases and J gave up 4 bases; unmatched junction bases: 8. The germline V gene encodes CDR1 SGDLS and CDR2 YYNGEE. The CDR3 has 17 amino acids. Combining the CDR3 with reference TRBV9 and TRBJ2-2 gives the whole variable domain DSGVTQTPKHLITATGQRVTLRCSPRSGDLSVYWYQQSLDQGLQFLIQYYNGEERAKGNILERFSAQQFPDLHSELNLSSLELGDSALYFCASSVVGQAGSTGELFFGEGSRLTVL.

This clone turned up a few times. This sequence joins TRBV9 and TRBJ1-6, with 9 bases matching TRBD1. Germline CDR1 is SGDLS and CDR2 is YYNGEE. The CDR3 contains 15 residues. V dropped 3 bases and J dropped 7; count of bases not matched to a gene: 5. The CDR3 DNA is TGTGCCAGCAGCGCACCGGGACAGGGCAATTCACCCCTCCACTTT. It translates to CASSAPGQGNSPLHF.

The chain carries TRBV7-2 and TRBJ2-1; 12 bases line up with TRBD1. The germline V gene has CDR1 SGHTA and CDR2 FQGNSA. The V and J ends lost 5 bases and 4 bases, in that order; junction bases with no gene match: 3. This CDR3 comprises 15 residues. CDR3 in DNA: TGTGCCAGCAGCCGGGACAGGGGGCCTTACAATGAGCAGTTCTTC. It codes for CASSRDRGPYNEQFF.

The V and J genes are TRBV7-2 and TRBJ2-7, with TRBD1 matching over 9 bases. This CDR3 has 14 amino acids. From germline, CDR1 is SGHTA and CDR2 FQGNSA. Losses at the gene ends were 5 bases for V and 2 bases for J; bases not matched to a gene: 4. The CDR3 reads CASSPGQGTYEQYF. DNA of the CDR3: TGTGCCAGCAGCCCGGGACAGGGAACCTACGAGCAGTACTTC.

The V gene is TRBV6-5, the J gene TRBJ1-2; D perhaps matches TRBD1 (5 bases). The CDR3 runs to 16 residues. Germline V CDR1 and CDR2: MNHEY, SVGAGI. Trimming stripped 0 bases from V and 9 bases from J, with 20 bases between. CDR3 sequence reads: CASSYSTAALKTSYTF. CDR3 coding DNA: TGTGCCAGCAGTTACTCGACAGCCGCACTAAAAACGAGCTACACCTTC.

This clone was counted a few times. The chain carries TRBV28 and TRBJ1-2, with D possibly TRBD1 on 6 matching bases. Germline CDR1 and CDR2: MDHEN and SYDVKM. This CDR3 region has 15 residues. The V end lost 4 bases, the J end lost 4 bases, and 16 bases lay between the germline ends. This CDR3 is CASSYPGQIVYGYTF. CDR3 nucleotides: TGTGCCAGCAGTTACCCTGGACAGATAGTCTATGGCTACACCTTC.

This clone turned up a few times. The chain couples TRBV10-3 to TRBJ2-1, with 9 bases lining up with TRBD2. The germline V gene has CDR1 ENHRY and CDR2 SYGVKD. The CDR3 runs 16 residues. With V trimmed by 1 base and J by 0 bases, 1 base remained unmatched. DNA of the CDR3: TGTGCCATCAGTGAGTTTAGCGGGAGCTCCTACAATGAGCAGTTCTTC. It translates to CAISEFSGSSYNEQFF.

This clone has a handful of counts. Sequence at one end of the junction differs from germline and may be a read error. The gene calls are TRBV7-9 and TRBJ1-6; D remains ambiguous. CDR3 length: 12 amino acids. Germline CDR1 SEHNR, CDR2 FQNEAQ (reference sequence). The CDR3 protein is CASSSDNSPLHF. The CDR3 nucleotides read TGTGCCAGCAGCTCCGATAATTCACCCCTCCACTTT.

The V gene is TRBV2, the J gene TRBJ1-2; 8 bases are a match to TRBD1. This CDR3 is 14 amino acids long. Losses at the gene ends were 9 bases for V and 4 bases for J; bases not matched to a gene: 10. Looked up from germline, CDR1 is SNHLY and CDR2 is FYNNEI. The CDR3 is CARRGDRGIYGYTF. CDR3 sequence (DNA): TGTGCCAGGAGAGGAGACAGGGGCATCTATGGCTACACCTTC.

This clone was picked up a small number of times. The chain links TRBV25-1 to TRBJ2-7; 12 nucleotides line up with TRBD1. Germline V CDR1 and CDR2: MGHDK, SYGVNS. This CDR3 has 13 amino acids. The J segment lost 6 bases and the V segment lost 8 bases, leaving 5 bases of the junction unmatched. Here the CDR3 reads CASSGTGGTEQYF. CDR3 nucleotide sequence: TGTGCCAGCTCCGGGACAGGGGGCACCGAGCAGTACTTC.

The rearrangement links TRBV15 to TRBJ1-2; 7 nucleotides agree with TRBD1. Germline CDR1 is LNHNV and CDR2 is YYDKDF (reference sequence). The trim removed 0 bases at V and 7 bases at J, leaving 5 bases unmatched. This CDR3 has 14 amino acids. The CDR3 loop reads CATSRDRGEFGYTF. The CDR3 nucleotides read TGTGCCACCAGCAGAGACAGGGGGGAATTTGGCTACACCTTC.

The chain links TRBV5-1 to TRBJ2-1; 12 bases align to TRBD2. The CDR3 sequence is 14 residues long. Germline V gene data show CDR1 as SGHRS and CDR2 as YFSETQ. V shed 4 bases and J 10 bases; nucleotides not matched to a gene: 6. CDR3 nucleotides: TGCGCCAGCAGCCAAAGGACTAGCGGGGACGAGCAGTTCTTC. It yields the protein CASSQRTSGDEQFF. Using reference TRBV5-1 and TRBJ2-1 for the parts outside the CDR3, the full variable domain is KAGVTQTPRYLIKTRGQQVTLSCSPISGHRSVSWYQQTPGQGLQFLFEYFSETQRNKGNFPGRFSGRQFSNSRSEMNVSTLELGDSALYLCASSQRTSGDEQFFGPGTRLTVL.

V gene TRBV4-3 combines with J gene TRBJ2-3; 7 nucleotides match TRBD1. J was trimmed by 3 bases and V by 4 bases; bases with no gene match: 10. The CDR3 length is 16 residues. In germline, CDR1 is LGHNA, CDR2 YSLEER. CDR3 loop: CASSPRPGQRTDTQYF. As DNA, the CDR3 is TGCGCCAGCAGCCCCAGGCCGGGACAGAGAACAGATACGCAGTATTTT.